This TCR beta chain was profiled in a study of CD8 T cells in Susac syndrome. With random hexamers, about 0.5 to 1 ug RNA was reverse transcribed. One entry per CDR3 protein, called by TCRdb with MiXCR from the immunoSEQ multiplex PCR reads. The sample carries hundreds of thousands of distinct CDR3 sequences, approximately 94% recorded once. The CD8+ and CD4+ T cells were isolated magnetically using a negative isolation approach, whereas the TEMRA cells were enriched by FACS. The junction had 11 bases not matched to a gene; V was cut back by 3 bases and J by 5 bases. The germline CDR1 and CDR2 sequences are SGDLS and YYNGEE. CDR3 length: 17 amino acids.

Specimen: CD4+ T cells from PBMCs. This chain connects TRBV9 to TRBJ1-1; TRBD1 matches 12 bases. The receptor comes from a human donor with Susac syndrome. The CDR3 DNA reads TGTGCCAGCAGCGCGGTGGGACAGGGGGCGTTGAGGACTGAAGCTTTCTTT. Its translation: CASSAVGQGALRTEAFF.